Following are 17 T cell receptor beta chains from one sample sequenced in a study of cytomegalovirus exposure and HLA in healthy donors. PCR primers comprised 60 Vbeta and 13 Jbeta primers. Using immunoSEQ multiplex PCR, the repertoire was profiled, and TCRdb retains in-frame clones only, with some absent. There are about 130,000 clones in the sample; over 70% occur only once, and around 2.5% lies in the top ten. The specimen sequenced was PBMCs. The receptors stem from a woman aged 60-75 years in good health and CMV-seropositive.

In its sample, this clone was seen a few times. The chain is built from TRBV7-3 and TRBJ1-3; D is undetermined. V shed 2 bases and J shed 0 bases, with 8 bases lying between them. CDR3 length: 15 amino acids. From germline, CDR1 is SGHTA and CDR2 FQGTGA. The DNA for the CDR3 is TGTGCCAGCAGCTTAGTCAGTGGCTCTGGAAACACCATATATTTT. Its translation: CASSLVSGSGNTIYF.

The CDR3 loop reads CSTGGEGSPLHF. CDR3 sequence (DNA): TGTTCCACAGGGGGCGAAGGATCACCCCTCCACTTT. V usage is TRBV18 and J usage is TRBJ1-6, with 9 bases fitting TRBD1. Germline V gene data show CDR1 as KGHSH and CDR2 as LQKENI. The CDR3 runs to 12 residues.

This clone appeared a few times. This chain connects TRBV4-1 to TRBJ1-5; perhaps TRBD1 as D (5 bases). CDR1 and CDR2 (germline): MGHRA, YSYEKL. This CDR3 spans 15 amino acids. Trimming pared 5 bases from V and 3 bases from J, leaving 14 bases between. CDR3 protein: CASSGRVFDNQPQHF. Written as DNA, the CDR3 is TGCGCCAGCAGCGGCAGGGTATTCGACAATCAGCCCCAGCATTTT.

The CDR3 region is CASNDGGKAEQFF. Written as DNA, the CDR3 is TGTGCCAGCAACGACGGGGGGAAAGCCGAGCAGTTCTTC. V and J are TRBV2 and TRBJ2-1; 7 bases agree with TRBD2. Germline lookup yields CDR1 SNHLY and CDR2 FYNNEI. The V segment lost 7 bases and the J segment 10 bases; nucleotides outside the gene matches: 10. The CDR3 loop spans 13 amino acids. The variable domain in full, completed from reference TRBV2 and TRBJ2-1, reads EPEVTQTPSHQVTQMGQEVILRCVPISNHLYFYWYRQILGQKVEFLVSFYNNEISEKSEIFDDQFSVERPDGSNFTLKIRSTKLEDSAMYFCASNDGGKAEQFFGPGTRLTVL.

As concerns this clone: Other DNA sequences in the same sample also yield this CDR3. The chain recombines TRBV5-1 with TRBJ2-5, with 11 bases lining up with TRBD2. There are 16 residues in the CDR3. Germline V gene lookup returns CDR1 SGHRS and CDR2 YFSETQ. V was pared by 0 bases and J by 2 bases, with 3 bases of the junction left unmatched. The CDR3 DNA follows: TGCGCCAGCAGCTTGGGGCTAGCGGGGGGTCAAGAGACCCAGTACTTC. Its protein is CASSLGLAGGQETQYF.

This sequence joins TRBV6-5 and TRBJ2-7; TRBD2 is a possible D gene (5 bases). Trimming removed 0 bases from V and 6 bases from J, with 6 bases in between. In germline, CDR1 is MNHEY, CDR2 SVGAGI. This CDR3 region has 12 residues. Written as DNA, the CDR3 is TGTGCCAGCAGTTACTCCGAGGGCGAGCAGTACTTC. It is translated as CASSYSEGEQYF.

The chain has TRBV5-1 and TRBJ2-1; D is perhaps TRBD2 (5 bases). Between the trimmed V and J ends, which lost 2 bases and 4 bases, there was a span of 10 bases. This CDR3 is built from 14 residues. Germline V gene sequence: CDR1 SGHRS, CDR2 YFSETQ. DNA for the CDR3: TGCGCCAGCAGCTTCGAGGGAGATTACAATGAGCAGTTCTTC. Its translation: CASSFEGDYNEQFF.

This clone was detected once. CDR3 region: CATSRDGAWKAFF. Written as DNA, the CDR3 is TGTGCCACCAGCAGAGATGGAGCCTGGAAAGCTTTCTTT. The chain combines TRBV15 with TRBJ1-1; D is unclear. From germline, CDR1 is LNHNV and CDR2 YYDKDF (reference sequence). The CDR3 contains 13 residues. Trimming stripped 0 bases from V and 9 bases from J, with 11 bases between.

This clone was seen a handful of times. The V call is TRBV11-1, the J call TRBJ2-7, with D perhaps matching TRBD1 (6 bases). Germline CDR1 and CDR2: SGHAT and FQDESV (reference sequence). The CDR3 has 15 residues. The V and J ends lost 2 bases and 4 bases respectively, with 15 bases between them. The CDR3 loop reads CASSLPDRNPYEQYF. CDR3 DNA sequence: TGTGCCAGCAGCTTACCCGACAGGAACCCATACGAGCAGTACTTC.

The V call is TRBV6-1, the J call TRBJ2-7; TRBD1 aligns across 7 bases. This CDR3 is built from 15 residues. The junction had 8 bases not matched to a gene; V was cut back by 2 bases and J by 4 bases. Germline CDR1 and CDR2: MNHNS and SASEGT. The CDR3 coding sequence is TGTGCCAGCAGTGAATCGTGGACAGGATTATACGAGCAGTACTTC. It codes for CASSESWTGLYEQYF.

The chain links TRBV19 to TRBJ2-5, with TRBD2 identical over 7 bases. Per germline, CDR1 LNHDA and CDR2 SQIVND (reference sequence). V was clipped by 5 bases and J by 3 bases; unmatched bases: 3. The CDR3 sequence is 13 residues long. The CDR3 region is CASSGSGEETQYF. Written as DNA, the CDR3 is TGTGCCAGTAGTGGAAGCGGGGAAGAGACCCAGTACTTC.

This clone was counted a few times. The rearrangement joins TRBV27 to TRBJ2-7; 7 nucleotides align to TRBD1. Trimming at V came to 5 bases and at J to 2 bases, leaving 3 bases not matched to a gene. CDR3 length equals 13 residues. The germline CDR1 and CDR2 sequences are MNHEY and SMNVEV (reference sequence). As DNA, the CDR3 is TGTGCCAGCAGTCCGGGACAGACCTACGAGCAGTACTTC. It encodes CASSPGQTYEQYF.

V is TRBV6-5 and J is TRBJ1-1; possibly TRBD1 for D (6 bases). The CDR3 sequence is 12 residues long. The V gene lost 6 bases and the J gene lost 10 bases, with 15 bases spanning the gap. The germline CDR1 and CDR2 sequences are MNHEY and SVGAGI. CDR3 in DNA: TGTGCCAGCAGGGGGACCCCGACAGGAGCTTTCTTT. Translation gives CASRGTPTGAFF.

This chain links TRBV5-1 with TRBJ2-5, with 9 bases that match TRBD2. The V gene end was trimmed by 0 bases and the J gene end by 1 base; junction bases not matched to a gene: 4. The CDR3 runs 16 residues. Per germline, CDR1 SGHRS and CDR2 YFSETQ. As DNA, the CDR3 is TGCGCCAGCAGCTTGGGAGCGGGAGGTGCCCAAGAGACCCAGTACTTC. Translation: CASSLGAGGAQETQYF.

The rearrangement joins TRBV2 to TRBJ1-6, with TRBD1 matching over 7 bases. Trimming removed 10 bases from V and 10 bases from J; junction bases left unmatched: 10. Germline V lookup: CDR1 SNHLY, CDR2 FYNNEI. CDR3 length equals 13 residues. CDR3 nucleotides: TGTGCCACATCGACAGGGCTTATCTCACCCCTCCACTTT. Translated: CATSTGLISPLHF.

The V gene is TRBV6-5, the J gene TRBJ2-7; D might be TRBD1 (6 bases). There are 16 residues in the CDR3. The V end was cut by 2 bases, the J end by 3 bases, with 17 bases between. Germline CDR1 MNHEY, CDR2 SVGAGI. In DNA form, the CDR3 reads TGTGCCAGCAGTTACCCCCAGGGGAGCCCCCTCTACGAGCAGTACTTC. It is translated as CASSYPQGSPLYEQYF.

This clone was detected once. The chain combines TRBV19 with TRBJ2-5; no firm D call. From germline, CDR1 is LNHDA and CDR2 SQIVND (reference sequence). Between the trimmed V and J ends, which lost 5 bases and 9 bases, there was a span of 13 bases. CDR3 length equals 12 residues. The DNA of the CDR3 is TGTGCCAGTAGTTCCGATTTTGCGGCCCAGTACTTC. It encodes CASSSDFAAQYF.